This T cell receptor beta chain is from a study of regulatory T cells in long-lasting Graves disease. Findings of the study overall: Persistent Graves' patients showed a TCR diversity that was lower than that of newly diagnosed ones.

The time point denotes: newly diagnosed GD, antithyroid drugs for less than 3 months. From RNA extracted from PBMCs, the TCR library was made. The CDR3 extends over 15 amino acids. V dropped 3 bases and J dropped 1; count of bases not matched to a gene: 0. From germline, CDR1 is LNHNV and CDR2 YYDKDF (reference sequence). To note about this clonotype: The antigen is unknown.

Construction of the TCR beta libraries employed iRepertoire HTBI primers in conjunction with Arm-PCR of CDR3 regions. TCRdb redid the calling of the multiplex PCR reads with MiXCR, one entry per CDR3 protein. Of some 450,000 distinct CDR3 sequences detected, around 15% appear once; the ten largest clones hold approximately 12%. Separately, the same data were catalogued under a study of T cells in Graves' hyperthyroidism and ophthalmopathy. That investigation notes: Clinical symptoms, serum thyroxine and TRAb, thyroid ultrasound and orbital computed tomography were used for the diagnoses. First-round RT-PCR of the TCR CDR3 relied on the HTBI primer set.

This specimen consisted of peripheral blood mononuclear cells (PBMCs), obtained at new diagnosis, from a patient treated with antithyroid drugs. The chain links TRBV15 to TRBJ1-5, with 10 bases identical to TRBD1. The TCR was taken from a woman aged 25 to 45 with Graves disease. CDR3: CATSRGQGSNQPQHF. The CDR3 DNA reads as TGTGCCACCAGCAGGGGACAGGGGAGCAATCAGCCCCAGCATTTT.